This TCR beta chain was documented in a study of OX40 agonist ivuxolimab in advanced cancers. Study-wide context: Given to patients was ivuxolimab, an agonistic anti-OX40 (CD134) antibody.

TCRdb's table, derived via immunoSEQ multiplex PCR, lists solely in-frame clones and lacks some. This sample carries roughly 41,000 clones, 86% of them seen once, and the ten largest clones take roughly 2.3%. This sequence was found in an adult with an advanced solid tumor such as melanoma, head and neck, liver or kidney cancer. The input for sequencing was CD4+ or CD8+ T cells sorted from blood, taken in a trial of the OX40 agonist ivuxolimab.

CDR3 loop: CASSLRLETDTQYF. In DNA form, the CDR3 reads TGTGCCAGCAGCTTACGGCTTGAGACAGATACGCAGTATTTT. This sequence joins TRBV11-3 and TRBJ2-3; D unresolved. V shed 2 bases and J shed 3 bases, with 9 bases lying between them. The length of the CDR3 is 14 residues. Germline CDR1 SGHNT, CDR2 YENEEA.